This T cell receptor beta chain was retrieved from a study of CD8 T cells in ankylosing spondylitis. Study findings and constraints: Roughly eight highly homologous variants made up a TCR beta motif that seemed to typify ankylosing spondylitis blood. Within matched ankylosing spondylitis synovial fluid, disease-linked clones were reportedly significantly enriched. Clones linked to disease, bearing a CD8+ phenotype, were relatively rare in peripheral blood.

Each CDR3 protein is one row after TCRdb ran MiXCR on the 5' RACE reads. The table includes 200,000 to 300,000 distinct CDR3 sequences, roughly 8.6% detected once. As concerns this clonotype: Its antigen is as yet unknown. Given a much more abundant clone one base away, this may be a read error.

The junction had 5 bases not matched to a gene; V was cut back by 5 bases and J by 7 bases. The CDR3 has 14 residues. The receptor's source is a male donor with ankylosing spondylitis or in good health (not recorded which). The genes are TRBV12-3 or TRBV12-4 and TRBJ2-5, with 12 bases that match TRBD2. Sample: blood, either unsorted or a sorted T cell fraction (not recorded which). The CDR3 loop is CASSPTSGSRTQYF. In nucleotides, the CDR3 is TGTGCCAGCAGTCCGACTAGCGGGAGCAGGACCCAGTACTTC.